A selection of T cell receptor beta chains follows, all from one sample in a study of blood T cell repertoires in COVID-19. The protocol was immunoSEQ multiplex PCR, while the TCRdb copy is restricted to in-frame clones and leaves out a portion. The sample has over 150,000 clones; roughly 80% are singletons. The sequencing input was peripheral blood. The receptors here all came from a woman older than 75 with acute or convalescent COVID-19. The CDR3 runs from the conserved cysteine through the conserved F or W. D genes are given only for firm matches. Expanded clones are given a class, and other clones once, few, many or no size at all.

TGTGCCATCAGTGGACGCAGGGCTGAAGCTTTCTTT	CAISGRRAEAFF	.	TRBV10-3	TRBJ1-1	.	12
TGTGCCAGCAGAATTGGCGGGGTCTCCTACGAGCAGTACTTC	CASRIGGVSYEQYF	.	TRBV2	TRBJ2-7	.	14
TGCGCCAGCAGCTTGGGAAGCGGGGGGGGCGCAAATACGCAGTATTTT	CASSLGSGGGANTQYF	.	TRBV5-1	TRBJ2-3	TRBD2	16
TGCGCCAGCAGCCACCGAGCGGGGGACAATGAGCAGTTCTTC	CASSHRAGDNEQFF	few	TRBV4-1	TRBJ2-1	TRBD2	14
TGTGCCAGCGGGACTAGCGGGGGCCCTAGCACAGATACGCAGTATTTT	CASGTSGGPSTDTQYF	.	TRBV5-6	TRBJ2-3	TRBD2	16
TGTGCCAGCAGCCGACAGGGTCTGGGGTACAATGAGCAGTTCTTC	CASSRQGLGYNEQFF	.	TRBV5-8	TRBJ2-1	TRBD1	15
TGTGCCAGCAGTGCCGGGCCGGGGGTAACCTACGAGCAGTACTTC	CASSAGPGVTYEQYF	once	TRBV6-2/TRBV6-3	TRBJ2-7	.	15
TGTGCCAGTAGTACCCCGTCAGCGAACACCGGGGAGCTGTTTTTT	CASSTPSANTGELFF	.	TRBV19	TRBJ2-2	.	15
TGTGCCTGGAGCGAGGGAGAGGGCTATGGCTACACCTTC	CAWSEGEGYGYTF	many	TRBV30	TRBJ1-2	.	13
TGTGCCAGCAGTGACTCCTTTAGCACCGGGGAGCTGTTTTTT	CASSDSFSTGELFF	.	TRBV6-4	TRBJ2-2	.	14
TGCAGCGTTGGGCGGACAGGAGCCTACGAGCAGTACTTC	CSVGRTGAYEQYF	.	TRBV29-1	TRBJ2-7	TRBD1	13
TGCGCCAGCAGCTTGGTACTAGCGGCAGCCTACGAGCAGTACTTC	CASSLVLAAAYEQYF	once	TRBV5-1	TRBJ2-7	TRBD2	15